These 4 T cell receptor beta chains were all obtained from the same sample, sequenced in a study of blood T cell repertoires in COVID-19. Libraries were prepared by immunoSEQ multiplex PCR; TCRdb keeps only in-frame clonotypes and omits some of them. The sample has about 11,000 clones; 88% are singletons. The sample taken for sequencing was peripheral blood. These receptors were collected from a human donor in a cohort sampled during active COVID-19.

This sequence joins TRBV4-3 and TRBJ2-4; TRBD2 matches at 9 bases. The CDR3 has 15 residues. V was clipped by 0 bases and J by 9 bases; unmatched bases: 6. Germline V gene lookup returns CDR1 LGHNA and CDR2 YSLEER. The CDR3: CASSQDAGGRGIQYF. CDR3 bases: TGCGCCAGCAGCCAAGACGCGGGGGGGCGGGGCATTCAGTACTTC.

V is TRBV28 and J is TRBJ2-1; 13 nucleotides agree with TRBD2. This CDR3 has 16 residues. J gave up 3 bases and V 5 bases, and 4 bases lay outside the gene matches. The germline gives CDR1 MDHEN, CDR2 SYDVKM. Here the CDR3 reads CASSTLAGGRYNEQFF. The CDR3 coding sequence is TGTGCCAGCAGTACACTAGCGGGGGGGCGCTACAATGAGCAGTTCTTC.

The chain couples TRBV9 to TRBJ2-4; a weak D match, TRBD1 (5 bases). Germline V CDR1 and CDR2: SGDLS, YYNGEE. Trimming removed 3 bases from V and 9 bases from J, with 10 bases in between. The CDR3 is 12 residues long. The CDR3 here is CASSEGSGIQYF. The DNA of the CDR3 is TGTGCCAGCAGCGAGGGGTCGGGCATTCAGTACTTC. Drawing the rest from reference TRBV9 and TRBJ2-4, the complete variable domain is DSGVTQTPKHLITATGQRVTLRCSPRSGDLSVYWYQQSLDQGLQFLIQYYNGEERAKGNILERFSAQQFPDLHSELNLSSLELGDSALYFCASSEGSGIQYFGAGTRLSVL.

The chain recombines TRBV29-1 with TRBJ2-1; 12 bases line up with TRBD2. CDR3 length: 13 amino acids. CDR1 and CDR2 (germline): SQVTM, ANQGSEA. V was pared by 6 bases and J by 6 bases, with 3 bases of the junction left unmatched. The CDR3 protein is CSVTSGGTNEQFF. CDR3 sequence (DNA): TGCAGCGTAACTAGCGGGGGGACCAATGAGCAGTTCTTC.